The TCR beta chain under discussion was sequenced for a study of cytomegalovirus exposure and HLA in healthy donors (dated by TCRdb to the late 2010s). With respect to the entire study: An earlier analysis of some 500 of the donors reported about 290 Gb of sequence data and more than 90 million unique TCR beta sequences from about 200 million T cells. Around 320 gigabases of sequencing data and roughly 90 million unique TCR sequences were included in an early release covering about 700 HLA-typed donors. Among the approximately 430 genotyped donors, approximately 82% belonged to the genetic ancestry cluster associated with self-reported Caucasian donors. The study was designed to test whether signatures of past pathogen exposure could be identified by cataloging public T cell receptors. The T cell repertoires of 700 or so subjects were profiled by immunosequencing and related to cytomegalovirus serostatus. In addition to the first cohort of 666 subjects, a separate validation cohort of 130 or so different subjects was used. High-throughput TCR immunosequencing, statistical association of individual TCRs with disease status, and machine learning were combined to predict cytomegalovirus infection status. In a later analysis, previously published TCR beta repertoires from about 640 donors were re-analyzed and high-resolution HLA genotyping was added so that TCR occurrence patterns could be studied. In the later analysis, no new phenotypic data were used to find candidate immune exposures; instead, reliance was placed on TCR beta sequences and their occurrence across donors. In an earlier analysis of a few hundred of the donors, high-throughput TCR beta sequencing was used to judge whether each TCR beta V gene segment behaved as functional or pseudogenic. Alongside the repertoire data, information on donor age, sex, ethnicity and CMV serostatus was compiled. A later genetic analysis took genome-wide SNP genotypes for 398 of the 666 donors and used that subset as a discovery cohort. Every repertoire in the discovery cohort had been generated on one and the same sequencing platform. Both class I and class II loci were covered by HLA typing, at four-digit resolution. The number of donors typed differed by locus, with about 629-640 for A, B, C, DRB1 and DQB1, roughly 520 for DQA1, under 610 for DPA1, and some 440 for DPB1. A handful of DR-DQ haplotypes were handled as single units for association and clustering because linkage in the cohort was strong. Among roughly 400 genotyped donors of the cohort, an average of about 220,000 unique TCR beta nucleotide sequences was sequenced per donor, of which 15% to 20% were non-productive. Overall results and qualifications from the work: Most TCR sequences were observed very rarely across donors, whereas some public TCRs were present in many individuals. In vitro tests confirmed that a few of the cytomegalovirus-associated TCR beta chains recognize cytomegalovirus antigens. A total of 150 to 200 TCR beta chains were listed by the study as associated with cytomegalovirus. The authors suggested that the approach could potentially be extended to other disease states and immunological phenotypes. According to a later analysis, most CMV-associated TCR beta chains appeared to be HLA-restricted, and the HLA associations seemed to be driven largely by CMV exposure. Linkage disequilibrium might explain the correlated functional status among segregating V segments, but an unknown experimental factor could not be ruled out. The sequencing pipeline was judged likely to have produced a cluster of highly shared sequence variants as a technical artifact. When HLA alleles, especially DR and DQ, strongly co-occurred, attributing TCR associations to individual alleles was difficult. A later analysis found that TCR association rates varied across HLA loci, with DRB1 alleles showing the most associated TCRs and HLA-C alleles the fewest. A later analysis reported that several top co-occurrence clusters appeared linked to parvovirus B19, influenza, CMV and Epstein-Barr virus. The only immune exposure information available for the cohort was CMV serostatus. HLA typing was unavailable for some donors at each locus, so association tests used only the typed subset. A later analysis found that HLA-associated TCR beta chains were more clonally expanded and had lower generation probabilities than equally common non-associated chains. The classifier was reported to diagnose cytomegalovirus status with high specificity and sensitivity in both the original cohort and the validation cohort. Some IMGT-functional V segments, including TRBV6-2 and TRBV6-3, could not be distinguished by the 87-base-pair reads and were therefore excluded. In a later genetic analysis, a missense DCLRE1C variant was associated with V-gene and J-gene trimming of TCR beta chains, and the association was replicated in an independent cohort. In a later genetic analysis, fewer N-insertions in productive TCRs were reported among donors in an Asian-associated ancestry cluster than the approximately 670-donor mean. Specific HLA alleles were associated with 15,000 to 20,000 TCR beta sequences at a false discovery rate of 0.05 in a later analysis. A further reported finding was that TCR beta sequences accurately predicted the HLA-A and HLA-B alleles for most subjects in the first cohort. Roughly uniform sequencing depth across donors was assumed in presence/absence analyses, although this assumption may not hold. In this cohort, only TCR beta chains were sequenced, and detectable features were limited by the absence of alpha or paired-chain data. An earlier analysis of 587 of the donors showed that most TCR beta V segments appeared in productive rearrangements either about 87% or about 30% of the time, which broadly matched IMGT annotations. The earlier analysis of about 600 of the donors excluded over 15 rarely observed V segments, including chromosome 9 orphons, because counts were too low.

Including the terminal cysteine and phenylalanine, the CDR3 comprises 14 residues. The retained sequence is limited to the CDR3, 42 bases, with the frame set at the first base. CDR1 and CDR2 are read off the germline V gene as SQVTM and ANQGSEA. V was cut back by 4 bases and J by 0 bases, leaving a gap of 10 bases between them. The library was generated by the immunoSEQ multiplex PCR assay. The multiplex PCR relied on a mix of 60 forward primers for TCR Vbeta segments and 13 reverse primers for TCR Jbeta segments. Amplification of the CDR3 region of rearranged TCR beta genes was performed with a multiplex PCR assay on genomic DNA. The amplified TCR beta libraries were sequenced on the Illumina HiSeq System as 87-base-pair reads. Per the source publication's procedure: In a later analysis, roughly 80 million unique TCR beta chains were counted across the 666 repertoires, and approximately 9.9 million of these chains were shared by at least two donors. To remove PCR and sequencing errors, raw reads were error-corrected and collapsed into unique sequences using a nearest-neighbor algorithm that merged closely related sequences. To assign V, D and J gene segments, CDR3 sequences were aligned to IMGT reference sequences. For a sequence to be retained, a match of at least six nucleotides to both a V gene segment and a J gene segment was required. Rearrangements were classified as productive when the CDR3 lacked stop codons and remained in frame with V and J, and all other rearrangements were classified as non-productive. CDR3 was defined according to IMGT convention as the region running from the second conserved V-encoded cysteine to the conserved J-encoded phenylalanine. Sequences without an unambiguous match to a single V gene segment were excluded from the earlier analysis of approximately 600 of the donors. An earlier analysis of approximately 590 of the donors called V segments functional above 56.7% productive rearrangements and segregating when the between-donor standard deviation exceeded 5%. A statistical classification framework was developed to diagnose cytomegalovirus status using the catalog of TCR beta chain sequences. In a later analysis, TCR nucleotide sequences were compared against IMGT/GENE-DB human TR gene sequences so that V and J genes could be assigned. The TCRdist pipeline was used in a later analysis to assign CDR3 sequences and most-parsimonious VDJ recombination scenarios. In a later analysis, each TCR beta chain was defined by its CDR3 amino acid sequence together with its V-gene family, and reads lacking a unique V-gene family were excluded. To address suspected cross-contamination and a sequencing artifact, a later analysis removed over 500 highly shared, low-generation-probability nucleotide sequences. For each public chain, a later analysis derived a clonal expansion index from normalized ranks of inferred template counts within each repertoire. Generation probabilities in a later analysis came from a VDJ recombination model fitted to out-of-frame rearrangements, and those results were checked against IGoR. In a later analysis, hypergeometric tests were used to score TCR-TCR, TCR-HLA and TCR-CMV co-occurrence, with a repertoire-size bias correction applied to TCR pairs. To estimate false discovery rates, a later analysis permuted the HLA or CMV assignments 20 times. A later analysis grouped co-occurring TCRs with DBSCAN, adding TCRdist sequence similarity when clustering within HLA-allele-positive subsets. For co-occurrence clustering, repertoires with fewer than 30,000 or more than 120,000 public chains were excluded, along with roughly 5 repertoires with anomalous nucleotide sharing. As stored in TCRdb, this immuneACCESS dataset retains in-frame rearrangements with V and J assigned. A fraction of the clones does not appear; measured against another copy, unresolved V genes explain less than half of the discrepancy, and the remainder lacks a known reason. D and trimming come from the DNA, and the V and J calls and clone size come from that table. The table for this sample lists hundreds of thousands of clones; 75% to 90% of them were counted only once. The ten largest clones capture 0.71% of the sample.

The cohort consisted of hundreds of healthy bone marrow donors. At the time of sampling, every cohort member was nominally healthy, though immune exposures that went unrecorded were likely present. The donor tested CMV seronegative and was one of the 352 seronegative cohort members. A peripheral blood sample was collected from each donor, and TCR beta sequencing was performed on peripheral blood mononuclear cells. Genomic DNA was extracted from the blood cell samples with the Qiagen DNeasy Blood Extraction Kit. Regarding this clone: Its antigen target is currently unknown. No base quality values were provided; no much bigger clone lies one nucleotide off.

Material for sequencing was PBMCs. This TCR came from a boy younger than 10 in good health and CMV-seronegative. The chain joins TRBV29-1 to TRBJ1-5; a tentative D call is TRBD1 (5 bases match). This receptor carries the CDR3 CSVGGAYSNQPQHF. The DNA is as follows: TGCAGCGTTGGGGGCGCTTATAGCAATCAGCCCCAGCATTTT.